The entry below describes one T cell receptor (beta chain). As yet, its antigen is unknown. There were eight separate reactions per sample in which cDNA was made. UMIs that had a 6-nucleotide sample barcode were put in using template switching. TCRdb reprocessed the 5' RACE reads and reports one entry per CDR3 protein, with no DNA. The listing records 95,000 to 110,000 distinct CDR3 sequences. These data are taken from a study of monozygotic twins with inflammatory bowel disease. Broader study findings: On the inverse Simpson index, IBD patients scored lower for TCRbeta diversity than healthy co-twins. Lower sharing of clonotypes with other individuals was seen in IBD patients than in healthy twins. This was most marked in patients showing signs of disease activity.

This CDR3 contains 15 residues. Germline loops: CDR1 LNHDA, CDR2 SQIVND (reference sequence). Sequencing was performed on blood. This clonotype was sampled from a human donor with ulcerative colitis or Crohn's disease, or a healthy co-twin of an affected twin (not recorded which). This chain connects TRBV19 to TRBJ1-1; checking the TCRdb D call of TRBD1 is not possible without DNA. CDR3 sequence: CASRNWAAGDTEAFF.